The 29 T cell receptor beta chains in this list originate from one sample, sequenced in a study of shared clonotypes between healthy human individuals. This table comes from immunoSEQ multiplex PCR, and its TCRdb copy is limited to in-frame clones, with some not included. The table lists about 490,000 clones, 79% of them singletons, with approximately 12% in the top ten. Source material: PBMCs. These receptor sequences come from a woman between 40 and 55 years old in good health. Some clones in this sample may be carry-over from other donors' samples.

This clone was observed once. The V and J genes are TRBV7-3 and TRBJ2-2, with 10 bases fitting TRBD2. The ends lost 1 base at V and 7 bases at J; junction bases unmatched: 9. Germline V gives CDR1 SGHTA, CDR2 FQGTGA. The CDR3 has 17 residues. The CDR3 sequence: CASSLMGLANFNGELFF. The CDR3 coding sequence is TGTGCCAGCAGCTTAATGGGACTAGCGAATTTCAACGGGGAGCTGTTTTTT.

The chain joins TRBV18 to TRBJ2-7, with 14 bases matching TRBD2. Germline trimming cut 3 bases from V and 2 bases from J; bases unmatched to any gene: 3. The CDR3 consists of 16 residues. Germline CDR1 reads KGHSH; CDR2 reads LQKENI. The CDR3 region has the DNA TGTGCCAGCTCACCGGAGACTAGCGGGAGGGCCTACGAGCAGTACTTC. Translated, it gives CASSPETSGRAYEQYF. The entire variable domain, with the rest obtained from reference TRBV18 and TRBJ2-7, is as follows: NAGVMQNPRHLVRRRGQEARLRCSPMKGHSHVYWYRQLPEEGLKFMVYLQKENIIDESGMPKERFSAEFPKEGPSILRIQQVVRGDSAAYFCASSPETSGRAYEQYFGPGTRLTVT.

The gene calls are TRBV11-2 and TRBJ2-7, with 7 positions matching TRBD2. J gave up 0 bases and V 4 bases, and 9 bases lay outside the gene matches. Germline V CDR1 and CDR2: SGHAT, FQNNGV. The CDR3 is 16 amino acids. For the CDR3, the DNA is TGTGCCAGCAGCTCCATTGGCGGGGGTAGCTCCTACGAGCAGTACTTC. Translated: CASSSIGGGSSYEQYF.

Concerning this clone itself: The identical CDR3 is also encoded by other nucleotide sequences in the sample. The chain joins TRBV2 to TRBJ2-2; D unclear. Trimming pared 5 bases from V and 3 bases from J, leaving 1 base between. The germline CDR1 and CDR2 sequences are SNHLY and FYNNEI. The CDR3 spans 11 residues. The CDR3 nucleotides read TGTGCCAGCAGTTACACCGGGGAGCTGTTTTTT. Protein sequence: CASSYTGELFF.

The rearrangement links TRBV5-1 to TRBJ1-2, with D perhaps matching TRBD1 (6 bases). Trimming took off 3 bases at V and 0 bases at J, with 15 bases between the two ends. This CDR3 is 16 amino acids long. CDR1 SGHRS and CDR2 YFSETQ come from the germline V gene. CDR3 nucleotides: TGCGCCAGCAGCTCCGGGACACACAAGTCTAACTATGGCTACACCTTC. This translates into CASSSGTHKSNYGYTF.

The rearrangement uses TRBV19 and TRBJ2-2; no clear D. The CDR3 totals 15 residues. The V end lost 5 bases, the J end lost 0 bases, and 10 bases lay between the germline ends. The V gene's germline CDR1 is LNHDA and CDR2 SQIVND (reference sequence). Written as DNA, the CDR3 is TGTGCCAGTAGTTACAGCGACCCGAACACCGGGGAGCTGTTTTTT. Its translation: CASSYSDPNTGELFF.

V usage is TRBV5-5 and J usage is TRBJ2-7; D is ambiguous. Trimming stripped 4 bases from V and 0 bases from J, with 5 bases between. The CDR3 is 12 residues long. CDR1 and CDR2 from the germline V gene are SGHKS and YYEKEE (reference sequence). CDR3 residues: CASSPSSYEQYF. CDR3 in DNA: TGTGCCAGCAGCCCAAGCTCCTACGAGCAGTACTTC.

The genes are TRBV5-1 and TRBJ1-1; 8 bases are shared with TRBD1. This CDR3 has 16 residues. From germline, CDR1 is SGHRS and CDR2 YFSETQ. V lost 0 bases, J lost 3 bases, and 7 bases stayed unmatched. The CDR3 loop reads CASSLAPGGGDTEAFF. The CDR3 DNA sequence: TGCGCCAGCAGCTTGGCCCCAGGGGGCGGGGACACTGAAGCTTTCTTT.

The DNA of the CDR3 is TGTGCCAGCAGCTTGGTTCCAGGGAGTCAGCCCCAGCATTTT. Its protein product is CASSLVPGSQPQHF. The chain combines TRBV5-4 with TRBJ1-5; D possibly corresponds to TRBD1 (5 bases). This CDR3 comprises 14 residues. The germline V gene encodes CDR1 SGHNT and CDR2 YYREEE (reference sequence). The germline V and J ends were trimmed by 0 bases and 6 bases, with 10 bases remaining between them.

J is TRBJ1-3 and V is TRBV5-1; 9 bases are a match to TRBD1. Germline assignment: CDR1 SGHRS and CDR2 YFSETQ. The CDR3 runs to 18 residues. With V trimmed by 2 bases and J by 3 bases, 12 bases remained unmatched. The DNA for the CDR3 is TGCGCCAGCAGCTTAAATCAACAGGGGGCCACCCTTGGAAACACCATATATTTT. Translating it yields CASSLNQQGATLGNTIYF.

The V call is TRBV5-1, the J call TRBJ1-6, with 7 bases lining up with TRBD1. The CDR3 length is 16 residues. V lost 7 bases and J lost 4; bases outside the gene matches: 11. CDR1 and CDR2 (germline): SGHRS, YFSETQ. CDR3 sequence reads: CASRSETGIYNSPLHF. Written as DNA, the CDR3 is TGCGCCAGCCGATCAGAGACAGGGATTTATAATTCACCCCTCCACTTT.

This sequence joins TRBV5-5 and TRBJ1-2; no definite D call. The germline CDR1 and CDR2 sequences are SGHKS and YYEKEE (reference sequence). The CDR3 consists of 12 residues. The V gene lost 4 bases and the J gene lost 5 bases, with 9 bases spanning the gap. The CDR3 bases are TGTGCCAGCAGCAGTATCGAGTATGGCTACACCTTC. Protein: CASSSIEYGYTF.

The chain is built from TRBV28 and TRBJ1-2; D might be TRBD1 (5 bases). CDR1 and CDR2 from the germline V gene are MDHEN and SYDVKM. Trimming took off 4 bases at V and 4 bases at J, with 13 bases between the two ends. The CDR3 is made up of 14 amino acids. The CDR3 loop reads CASSSPGRVYGYTF. The CDR3 DNA is TGTGCCAGCAGTTCCCCAGGGAGGGTCTATGGCTACACCTTC.

As for this clone: In the same sample, other DNA sequences code for this CDR3. The chain couples TRBV15 to TRBJ2-5, with D perhaps matching TRBD2 (6 bases). The CDR3 is 11 amino acids. Germline V lookup: CDR1 LNHNV, CDR2 YYDKDF (reference sequence). V lost 8 bases to trimming and J lost 2 bases, with 6 bases between them. CDR3 loop: CATGGQETQYF. The CDR3 region has the DNA TGTGCCACCGGGGGGCAAGAGACCCAGTACTTC.

The chain has TRBV6-5 and TRBJ2-7; D ambiguous. With 3 bases removed from V and 3 bases from J, the gap between germline ends came to 15 bases. CDR1 and CDR2 (germline): MNHEY, SVGAGI. The CDR3 totals 15 residues. For the CDR3, the DNA is TGTGCCAGCAGTTATAAGGCGTCCCCCTACTACGAGCAGTACTTC. Residues: CASSYKASPYYEQYF.

The chain uses TRBV7-9 and TRBJ1-1; 8 bases are shared with TRBD1. CDR3 length: 13 amino acids. The J segment lost 11 bases and the V segment lost 4 bases, leaving 9 bases of the junction unmatched. Germline V lookup: CDR1 SEHNR, CDR2 FQNEAQ (reference sequence). CDR3 sequence reads: CASSWTGPTEAFF. CDR3 nucleotides: TGTGCCAGCAGCTGGACAGGGCCGACAGAGGCTTTCTTT. The full variable domain, completed using reference TRBV7-9 and TRBJ1-1, is DTGVSQNPRHKITKRGQNVTFRCDPISEHNRLYWYRQTLGQGPEFLTYFQNEAQLEKSRLLSDRFSAERPKGSFSTLEIQRTEQGDSAMYLCASSWTGPTEAFFGQGTRLTVV.

CDR3 nucleotides: TGTGCCAGCAGTTACCTACAGACAGGGGGTCCGCGGAAACTGTTTTTT. Protein sequence: CASSYLQTGGPRKLFF. The genes are TRBV6-5 and TRBJ1-4, with TRBD1 matching over 9 bases. V lost 2 bases and J lost 11; bases outside the gene matches: 12. Germline assignment: CDR1 MNHEY and CDR2 SVGAGI. The CDR3 is made up of 16 amino acids.

J is TRBJ2-1 and V is TRBV11-2; TRBD2 might be the D (6 bases). Looked up from germline, CDR1 is SGHAT and CDR2 is FQNNGV. The CDR3 sequence is 14 residues long. Trimming stripped 1 base from V and 8 bases from J, with 12 bases between. DNA of the CDR3: TGTGCCAGCAGCTTAGGTGGTGGAGGGGATGAGCAGTTCTTC. Amino acid sequence: CASSLGGGGDEQFF. The full variable domain, rest sourced from reference TRBV11-2 and TRBJ2-1, is EAGVAQSPRYKIIEKRQSVAFWCNPISGHATLYWYQQILGQGPKLLIQFQNNGVVDDSQLPKDRFSAERLKGVDSTLKIQPAKLEDSAVYLCASSLGGGGDEQFFGPGTRLTVL.

The chain combines TRBV6-1 with TRBJ1-6; D may be TRBD1 (6 bases). Between the trimmed V and J ends, which lost 4 bases and 10 bases, there was a span of 14 bases. Germline lookup yields CDR1 MNHNS and CDR2 SASEGT. CDR3 size: 14 residues. CDR3 DNA sequence: TGTGCCAGCAGTGTTGTCACAGGGACATCACCCCTCCACTTT. It is translated as CASSVVTGTSPLHF.

The genes are TRBV28 and TRBJ1-2; tentative D call: TRBD1 (6 bases). CDR1 is MDHEN, CDR2 SYDVKM, per germline. This CDR3 comprises 16 residues. Trimming removed 7 bases from V and 5 bases from J, with 23 bases in between. This CDR3 is CASKLGDNSPRYGYTF. CDR3 DNA sequence: TGTGCCAGCAAACTAGGGGACAACTCGCCTCGTTATGGCTACACCTTC.

This chain joins TRBV28 and TRBJ2-3, with 7 bases identical to TRBD2. V gave up 2 bases and J gave up 8 bases; unmatched junction bases: 10. CDR1 and CDR2 (germline): MDHEN, SYDVKM. This CDR3 region has 15 residues. CDR3 residues: CASSLRTAGVVTQYF. The CDR3, as DNA: TGTGCCAGCAGTTTAAGGACGGCGGGAGTAGTTACGCAGTATTTT.

CDR3 amino acids: CASSQLSGLNTGELFF. CDR3 coding DNA: TGCGCCAGCAGCCAACTTAGCGGGTTGAACACCGGGGAGCTGTTTTTT. The J gene is TRBJ2-2, the V gene TRBV4-1, with 7 bases that match TRBD2. J lost 1 base, V lost 2 bases, and 4 bases had no gene match. Germline assignment: CDR1 MGHRA and CDR2 YSYEKL. This CDR3 region has 16 residues.

The rearrangement links TRBV4-3 to TRBJ2-3; TRBD2 matches 9 bases. Germline trimming cut 3 bases from V and 5 bases from J; bases unmatched to any gene: 18. The germline gives CDR1 LGHNA, CDR2 YSLEER. The CDR3 totals 19 residues. CDR3 sequence (DNA): TGCGCCAGCAGCCAGGGGATAGCGGGAGAGCGATCGTCGTTAGATACGCAGTATTTT. Amino acid sequence: CASSQGIAGERSSLDTQYF.

The chain is built from TRBV5-1 and TRBJ2-7; 8 bases align to TRBD1. This CDR3 spans 15 amino acids. Trimming cost V 0 bases and J 3 bases; bases outside gene matches: 5. Germline V CDR1 and CDR2: SGHRS, YFSETQ. In DNA form, the CDR3 reads TGCGCCAGCAGCTTGGCGACAGGGGAGATCTACGAGCAGTACTTC. It is translated as CASSLATGEIYEQYF.

The J gene is TRBJ2-7, the V gene TRBV27, with D possibly TRBD1 on 6 matching bases. The CDR3 extends over 12 amino acids. Trimming removed 1 base at V and 6 bases at J, with 7 bases between. The germline CDR1 and CDR2 sequences are MNHEY and SMNVEV (reference sequence). The CDR3 sequence is CASSLLGGEQYF. DNA for the CDR3: TGTGCCAGCAGTTTATTAGGGGGCGAGCAGTACTTC.

The rearrangement joins TRBV28 to TRBJ2-2; 7 bases map to TRBD1. This CDR3 contains 17 residues. Germline values: CDR1 MDHEN, CDR2 SYDVKM. The V gene end was trimmed by 4 bases and the J gene end by 0 bases; junction bases not matched to a gene: 8. As DNA, the CDR3 is TGTGCCAGCAGTTACCCCGGACAGGTCGCGAACACCGGGGAGCTGTTTTTT. Its protein is CASSYPGQVANTGELFF.

This clone has just a few counts. The V call is TRBV2, the J call TRBJ2-5, with a possible D match to TRBD2 (5 bases). This CDR3 contains 13 residues. The V gene's germline CDR1 is SNHLY and CDR2 FYNNEI. V was trimmed by 5 bases and J by 7 bases, leaving 14 bases between them. In nucleotides, the CDR3 is TGTGCCAGCAGTTGGCAGCCGGCGGGGACCCAGTACTTC. This codes for CASSWQPAGTQYF.

The chain employs TRBV19 and TRBJ2-7; 12 bases line up with TRBD2. In germline, CDR1 is LNHDA, CDR2 SQIVND (reference sequence). The CDR3 has 15 amino acids. Trimming cost V 6 bases and J 7 bases; bases outside gene matches: 10. The CDR3 bases are TGTGCCAGTAGCCCCCGGCGACTAGCGGGAGTTGAGCAGTACTTC. It yields the protein CASSPRRLAGVEQYF. Looking up the rest from reference TRBV19 and TRBJ2-7 gives the full variable domain: DGGITQSPKYLFRKEGQNVTLSCEQNLNHDAMYWYRQDPGQGLRLIYYSQIVNDFQKGDIAEGYSVSREKKESFPLTVTSAQKNPTAFYLCASSPRRLAGVEQYFGPGTRLTVT.

V and J are TRBV28 and TRBJ2-2; tentative D call: TRBD1 (5 bases). The CDR3 is 15 amino acids. Germline CDR1 reads MDHEN; CDR2 reads SYDVKM. V lost 8 bases to trimming and J lost 2 bases, with 15 bases between them. The CDR3 region has the DNA TGTGCCAGCCAATACCCCGGACAAAACACCGGGGAGCTGTTTTTT. Translation gives CASQYPGQNTGELFF.